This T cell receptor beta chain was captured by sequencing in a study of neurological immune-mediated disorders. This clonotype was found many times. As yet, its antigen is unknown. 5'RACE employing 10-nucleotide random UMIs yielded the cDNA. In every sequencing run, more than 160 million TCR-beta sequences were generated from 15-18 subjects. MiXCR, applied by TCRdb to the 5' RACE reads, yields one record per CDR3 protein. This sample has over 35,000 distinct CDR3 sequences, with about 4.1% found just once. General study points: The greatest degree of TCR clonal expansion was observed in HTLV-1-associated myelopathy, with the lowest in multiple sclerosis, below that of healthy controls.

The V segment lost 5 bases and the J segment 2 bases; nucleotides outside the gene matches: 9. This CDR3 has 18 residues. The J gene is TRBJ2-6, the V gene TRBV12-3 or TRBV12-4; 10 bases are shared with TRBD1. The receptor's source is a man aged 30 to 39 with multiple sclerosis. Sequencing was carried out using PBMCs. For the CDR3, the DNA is TGTGCCAGCAGTCCCGGGACAGGGGTTTTTACTGGGGCCAACGTCCTGACTTTC. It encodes CASSPGTGVFTGANVLTF.